This entry lists 2 T cell receptor beta chains sequenced from one sample in a study of tumor-infiltrating lymphocytes in primary liver carcinoma. The roughly 19-32 mg bulk tissue piece was not sorted before simultaneous RNA and DNA extraction. Priming with a constant-region primer yielded TCR beta cDNA from approximately 500 ng total RNA. Three-round nested multiplex PCR performed with slightly modified ARM-PCR produced the TCR beta libraries. For 10 cycles apiece, the opening two PCR rounds ran with TRBV1-TRBV30 forward primers and a C-beta reverse primer. MiXCR, applied by TCRdb to the multiplex PCR reads, yields one record per CDR3 protein. The sample contains 75,000 to 80,000 distinct CDR3 sequences, approximately 69% of which appear only once. The sample was tumor-adjacent normal liver tissue. Receptor source: a man aged 35 to 55 with primary liver carcinoma and hepatitis B virus infection.

This clonotype was detected ten times or more. The rearrangement joins TRBV5-1 to TRBJ2-2; D gene unclear. V lost 4 bases and J 0 bases, leaving 10 bases between the germline ends. CDR1 is SGHRS and CDR2 is YFSETQ in the germline V gene. The CDR3 loop spans 15 amino acids. Written as DNA, the CDR3 is TGCGCCAGCAGCCCGGACCCATCGAACACCGGGGAGCTGTTTTTT. Residues: CASSPDPSNTGELFF.

A note on this clonotype: In this CDR3 the conserved last residue, phenylalanine or tryptophan, is missing, so a read error is likely. V usage is TRBV28 and J usage is TRBJ1-1; 7 nucleotides agree with TRBD1. Germline CDR1 reads MDHEN; CDR2 reads SYDVKM. There are 15 residues in the CDR3. Here the CDR3 DNA reads TGTGCCAGCAGTCCCGGACAGGTGGTGAACATTGAAGCTTTCTAT. Protein: CASSPGQVVNIEAFY.